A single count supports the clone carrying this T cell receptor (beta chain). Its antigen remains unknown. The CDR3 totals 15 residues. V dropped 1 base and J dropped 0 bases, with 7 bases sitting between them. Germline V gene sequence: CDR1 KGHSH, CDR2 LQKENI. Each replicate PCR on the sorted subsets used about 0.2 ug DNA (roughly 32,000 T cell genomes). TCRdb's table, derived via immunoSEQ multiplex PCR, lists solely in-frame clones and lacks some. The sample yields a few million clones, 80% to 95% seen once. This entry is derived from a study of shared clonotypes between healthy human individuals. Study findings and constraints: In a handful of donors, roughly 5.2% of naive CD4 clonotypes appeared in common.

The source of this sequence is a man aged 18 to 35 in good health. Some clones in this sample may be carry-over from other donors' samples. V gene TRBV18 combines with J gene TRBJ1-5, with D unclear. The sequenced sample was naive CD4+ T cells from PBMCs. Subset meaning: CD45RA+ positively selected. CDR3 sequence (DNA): TGTGCCAGCTCACCACGAGGGCTTAGCAATCAGCCCCAGCATTTT. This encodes CASSPRGLSNQPQHF.